The sample holds a few counts of the clone carrying this TCR beta chain. Its target is not known. The data originate from a study of cytotoxic CD8 clonotypes in ibrutinib-treated CLL. Study results and caveats: At the start, clonality exceeded age-matched healthy donors and followed circulating CD8+ T-cell counts. Public clonotypes (which were uncommon) either contracted or remained stable on treatment.

Depths of 1 in 200,000 to 1 in 1 million T cells were the sequencing target. Sequencing used immunoSEQ multiplex PCR; TCRdb keeps in-frame clones, though not all of them. The sample carries about 76,000 clones, 83% recorded once. The CDR3 has 13 residues. Germline CDR1 and CDR2: WSHSY and SAAADI. V was clipped by 6 bases and J by 5 bases, with 11 bases between them. This receptor was obtained from a human donor with chronic lymphocytic leukemia. The sample was PBMCs, taken after 24 months of ibrutinib treatment. The V and J genes are TRBV10-2 and TRBJ2-1; D gene ambiguous. This chain's CDR3 is CASSGFYDNEQFF. In DNA form, the CDR3 reads TGCGCCAGCAGCGGATTCTACGACAATGAGCAGTTCTTC.